This T cell receptor (beta chain) was found in a study of blood T cell repertoires in COVID-19. On the study more broadly: Samples of COVID-19 (acute and convalescent) were obtained from the United States, Italy and Spain. T cells, B-cell-depleted T cells, or PBMCs supplied cDNA or gDNA.

The V gene's germline CDR1 is MNHEY and CDR2 SMNVEV (reference sequence). CDR3 length: 16 amino acids. V lost 5 bases and J 5 bases, leaving 21 bases between the germline ends. In the study's own analysis: How many nucleated cells were present was estimated from reference gene primer amplification. TCRdb's copy holds only in-frame clones and misses some; the assay was immunoSEQ multiplex PCR. Clonal size and the V and J genes are those of that table, whereas D and trimming came from the DNA. The sample contains under 350,000 clones, less than 90% of which appear only once. This chain links TRBV27 with TRBJ2-5; D possibly corresponds to TRBD2 (6 bases). Sample: peripheral blood. The source is a human donor in a cohort sampled during active COVID-19. CDR3 bases: TGTGCCAGCAGTACCTTTTTGAGGGACCGGGGGGAGACCCAGTACTTC. Its protein is CASSTFLRDRGETQYF.